This T cell receptor (beta chain) was found in a study of blood T cell repertoires in COVID-19. Study-wide background: PBMCs, B-cell-depleted T cells, or T cells provided the cDNA or gDNA that made up the material.

TCRdb keeps only in-frame clones here, not all; method: immunoSEQ multiplex PCR. This table holds about 200,000 clones, roughly 91% found once. The V gene's germline CDR1 is MNHEY and CDR2 SMNVEV (reference sequence). The CDR3 contains 15 residues. With 5 bases clipped from V and 6 bases from J, the junction kept 9 bases outside the gene matches. This clone has a handful of counts. The chain employs TRBV27 and TRBJ2-7, with 11 bases aligning to TRBD1. This TCR was recovered from a human donor in a cohort sampled during active COVID-19. The sequenced sample was peripheral blood. The CDR3 DNA is TGTGCCAGCAGTCCACCCTCCGGGACAGGGGGCGAGCAGTACTTC. Protein: CASSPPSGTGGEQYF.